A selection of T cell receptor delta chains follows, all from one sample in a study of Vδ1+ human thymocytes. TCRdb used CATT to re-call clones from the multiplex PCR reads. The profile covers 22,000 or so delta-chain clones, with 6.5% to 10% appearing a single time and over 0.75% taken by the ten largest. Material for sequencing was Vdelta1+ gamma-delta thymocytes from the thymus. Every receptor here comes from a child under two years old who had congenital heart surgery. The CDR3 runs from the conserved cysteine through the conserved F or W. Each record gives: V gene, clone size, J gene, D gene, CDR3 DNA, CDR3 protein. D genes are given only for firm matches. Clone size is not always given. Where it is, it says once, few, many or a class for expanded clones.

v_gene: TRDV1
abundance: few
j_gene: TRDJ1
d_gene: TRDD3
CDR3nt: TGTGCTCTTGGGGTCTCCCTTGGCTTGGGGATAAGGTACACCGATAAACTCATCTTT
CDR3aa: CALGVSLGLGIRYTDKLIF

v_gene: TRDV1
abundance: few
j_gene: TRDJ1
d_gene: TRDD3
CDR3nt: TGTGCTCTTGGGGAACTCCCTTCCTACCGGAGGACTACTGGGGGATATCGTCTCGGTAAACTCATCTTT
CDR3aa: CALGELPSYRRTTGGYRLGKLIF

v_gene: TRDV1
abundance: NA
j_gene: TRDJ1
d_gene: NA
CDR3nt: TGTGCTCTTGGGACCCGCCGGGGCGACTTCCTACCCGGGGGATCTTCGGTGGGAACCGATAAACTCATCTTT
CDR3aa: CALGTRRGDFLPGGSSVGTDKLIF

v_gene: TRAV29/DV5
abundance: medium-sized
j_gene: TRDJ1
d_gene: TRDD2
CDR3nt: TGTGCAGCAAGCAACCTTCCTACTGGGGAATTTAATAAACTCATCTTT
CDR3aa: CAASNLPTGEFNKLIF

v_gene: TRDV1
abundance: few
j_gene: TRDJ2
d_gene: NA
CDR3nt: TGTGCTCTTGGGGAACAGGGCGGTCGGGACGGTATGGGGACAGCACAACTCTTCTTT
CDR3aa: CALGEQGGRDGMGTAQLFF

v_gene: TRDV1
abundance: few
j_gene: TRDJ1
d_gene: TRDD2
CDR3nt: TGTGCTCTTGGGGAAACCCTCCCTTCCTACGGTCTGCCCGATAAACTCATCTTT
CDR3aa: CALGETLPSYGLPDKLIF

v_gene: TRDV1
abundance: few
j_gene: TRDJ1
d_gene: TRDD3
CDR3nt: TGTGCTCTTGGGCCGATCCTTCATGGGGGATACCCGTACACCGATAAACTCATCTTT
CDR3aa: CALGPILHGGYPYTDKLIF

v_gene: TRDV1
abundance: NA
j_gene: TRDJ1
d_gene: TRDD3
CDR3nt: TGTGCTATTGGGGAACTTTTATGCTTCCCAGCGTACTGGGGGATACGGTACACCGATAAACTCATCTTT
CDR3aa: CAIGELLCFPAYWGIRYTDKLIF

v_gene: TRDV1
abundance: few
j_gene: TRDJ1
d_gene: NA
CDR3nt: TGTGCTCTTGGGCCCCTAGTTACTGGAGAACTCATCTTT
CDR3aa: CALGPLVTGELIF

v_gene: TRDV1
abundance: NA
j_gene: TRDJ1
d_gene: TRDD3
CDR3nt: TGTGCTCTTGGGGAACTAGGTGGGGGATTGTACACCGATAAACTCATCTTT
CDR3aa: CALGELGGGLYTDKLIF

v_gene: TRDV1
abundance: NA
j_gene: TRDJ1
d_gene: NA
CDR3nt: TGTGCTCTTGGGGAGATTCCTCGCGGGGCCGATAAACTCATCTTT
CDR3aa: CALGEIPRGADKLIF

v_gene: TRDV1
abundance: NA
j_gene: TRDJ1
d_gene: NA
CDR3nt: TGTGCTCTTGGGGGACGGTCTCATCGGTTCCAAGGGCTACCCCATCTTTACACCGATAAACTCATCTTT
CDR3aa: CALGGRSHRFQGLPHLYTDKLIF

v_gene: TRDV1
abundance: NA
j_gene: TRDJ1
d_gene: TRDD3
CDR3nt: TGTGCTCTTGGGGAAGTCCTGGGGGGGGACACCGATAAACTCATCTTT
CDR3aa: CALGEVLGGDTDKLIF

v_gene: TRDV1
abundance: NA
j_gene: TRDJ1
d_gene: NA
CDR3nt: TGTGCTCTTGGGGAATTTTTTTGTAGCTCACCGTACACCGATAAACTCATCTTT
CDR3aa: CALGEFFCSSPYTDKLIF

v_gene: TRDV1
abundance: NA
j_gene: TRDJ1
d_gene: TRDD3
CDR3nt: TGTGCTCTTGGGGAAACCCTCCCCGTACTGGGGGGTTACACCGATAAACTCATCTTT
CDR3aa: CALGETLPVLGGYTDKLIF

v_gene: TRDV1
abundance: few
j_gene: TRDJ1
d_gene: TRDD3
CDR3nt: TGTGCTCTTGGGGAACCCAAGGCCGGCCCTGGGGGATACCCAAGCGATAAACTCATCTTT
CDR3aa: CALGEPKAGPGGYPSDKLIF

v_gene: TRDV1
abundance: NA
j_gene: TRDJ1
d_gene: NA
CDR3nt: TGTGCTCTTGGGGGGGTGGGATACACCGATAAACTCATCTTT
CDR3aa: CALGGVGYTDKLIF

v_gene: TRDV1
abundance: few
j_gene: TRDJ1
d_gene: NA
CDR3nt: TGTGCTCTTGGGGTCGTCTTAGGAACTTCACTTGGATCCCCCGATAAACTCATCTTT
CDR3aa: CALGVVLGTSLGSPDKLIF

v_gene: TRDV1
abundance: NA
j_gene: TRDJ1
d_gene: NA
CDR3nt: TGTGCTCTTGGGGAACTCCGGGGGACTACCAGCGATAAACTCATCTTT
CDR3aa: CALGELRGTTSDKLIF

v_gene: TRDV1
abundance: few
j_gene: TRDJ1
d_gene: TRDD3
CDR3nt: TGTGCTCTTGGGAATGGGGAAGTGGGTTACTCACTGGGATACGACACCGATAAACTCATCTTT
CDR3aa: CALGNGEVGYSLGYDTDKLIF

v_gene: TRDV1
abundance: few
j_gene: TRDJ1
d_gene: NA
CDR3nt: TGTGCTCTTGGGGAAAGATATAGGCCTACCGCCGCGGGGGTGAGGGACACCGATAAACTCATCTTT
CDR3aa: CALGERYRPTAAGVRDTDKLIF

v_gene: TRDV2
abundance: NA
j_gene: TRDJ1
d_gene: TRDD3
CDR3nt: TGTGCCTGTGACACTTACCACTGGGGGACCCCGTTGTACACCGATAAACTCATCTTT
CDR3aa: CACDTYHWGTPLYTDKLIF

v_gene: TRDV1
abundance: few
j_gene: TRDJ1
d_gene: TRDD3
CDR3nt: TGTGCTCTTGGGGAACTAGTTCTCCCTGGGGGATACGATTTAACCGATAAACTCATCTTT
CDR3aa: CALGELVLPGGYDLTDKLIF

v_gene: TRDV1
abundance: NA
j_gene: TRDJ1
d_gene: NA
CDR3nt: TGTGCTCTTGGGGAAAGAAACCTTCCGAGGAGACTCCTGTACACCGATAAACTCATCTTT
CDR3aa: CALGERNLPRRLLYTDKLIF

v_gene: TRDV1
abundance: few
j_gene: TRDJ1
d_gene: TRDD3
CDR3nt: TGTGCTCTTGGGGAACTCTGCCTACTGGGGGTCCAGTACACCGATAAACTCATCTTT
CDR3aa: CALGELCLLGVQYTDKLIF

v_gene: TRDV2
abundance: few
j_gene: TRDJ1
d_gene: TRDD3
CDR3nt: TGTGCCTGTGGCCCGTACCCAGTACTGGGGGAGTACACCGATAAACTCATCTTT
CDR3aa: CACGPYPVLGEYTDKLIF

v_gene: TRDV1
abundance: few
j_gene: TRDJ1
d_gene: TRDD3
CDR3nt: TGTGCCCTTGGGGAACCTCGTACTGGGGGATACGTCGCACTCATCTTT
CDR3aa: CALGEPRTGGYVALIF

v_gene: TRDV1
abundance: few
j_gene: TRDJ1
d_gene: NA
CDR3nt: TGTGCTCTTGGGGACCCTTCCTATTTGTCTGGGGGCCGACTCATCTTT
CDR3aa: CALGDPSYLSGGRLIF

v_gene: TRDV2
abundance: few
j_gene: TRDJ1
d_gene: TRDD3
CDR3nt: TGTGCCTGTGACGCGATTACTGGGGGATACGCCAACGATAAACTCATCTTT
CDR3aa: CACDAITGGYANDKLIF

v_gene: TRDV1
abundance: few
j_gene: TRDJ1
d_gene: NA
CDR3nt: TGTGCTCTTGGGGTCAGAGGGACGTACACCGATAAACTCATCTTT
CDR3aa: CALGVRGTYTDKLIF

v_gene: TRDV1
abundance: few
j_gene: TRDJ1
d_gene: NA
CDR3nt: TGTGCTCTTGGGGAATCCGGGGGGGCCGACACCGATAAACTCATCTTT
CDR3aa: CALGESGGADTDKLIF

v_gene: TRDV1
abundance: few
j_gene: TRDJ1
d_gene: NA
CDR3nt: TGTGCTCTTGGGGCGTTTTCCTACGGATACTGGGGGTTCCTCACCGATAAACTCATCTTT
CDR3aa: CALGAFSYGYWGFLTDKLIF

v_gene: TRDV1
abundance: NA
j_gene: TRDJ1
d_gene: TRDD3
CDR3nt: TGTGCTCTTGGGGAACTTCCTCCGATTCACGTTCTGGGGGATATGGGCGATAAACTCATCTTT
CDR3aa: CALGELPPIHVLGDMGDKLIF

v_gene: TRDV1
abundance: NA
j_gene: TRDJ1
d_gene: TRDD3
CDR3nt: TGTGCTCTTGGGGATCTAGACCCTAGTTGGGGGAAATACACCGATAAACTCATCTTT
CDR3aa: CALGDLDPSWGKYTDKLIF

v_gene: TRDV2
abundance: few
j_gene: TRDJ3
d_gene: TRDD3
CDR3nt: TGTGCCTGTGCGACGACTGGGGGACCTTCTTTTCACTGGGACACCCGACAGATGTTTTTC
CDR3aa: CACATTGGPSFHWDTRQMFF

v_gene: TRDV1
abundance: few
j_gene: TRDJ1
d_gene: NA
CDR3nt: TGTGCTCTTGGGGCCGTTGGCCTTCCTACGGGGGATACGCTAAGTTGCACCGATAAACTCATCTTT
CDR3aa: CALGAVGLPTGDTLSCTDKLIF

v_gene: TRDV1
abundance: NA
j_gene: TRDJ1
d_gene: TRDD3
CDR3nt: TGTGCTCTTGGGGAAGGCCCCCCCTCGTTGTACTGGGGGATACGGAAACTCATCTTT
CDR3aa: CALGEGPPSLYWGIRKLIF

v_gene: TRDV1
abundance: few
j_gene: TRDJ1
d_gene: NA
CDR3nt: TGTGCTCTTGGGGAACATTTGCCGCGCCTAAAGAGCCTCGGAAATAAACTCATCTTT
CDR3aa: CALGEHLPRLKSLGNKLIF

v_gene: TRDV1
abundance: few
j_gene: TRDJ1
d_gene: TRDD3
CDR3nt: TGTGCTCTTGGGGAACTAGGGAAACTGGGGGATATAAGTAGGACCGATAAACTCATCTTT
CDR3aa: CALGELGKLGDISRTDKLIF

v_gene: TRDV1
abundance: NA
j_gene: TRDJ1
d_gene: TRDD3
CDR3nt: TGTGCTCTTGGGGAATCGGGACCTACTTCTGGGGGTGGAGAGGTGGGGCTCGATAAACTCATCTTT
CDR3aa: CALGESGPTSGGGEVGLDKLIF

v_gene: TRDV1
abundance: few
j_gene: TRDJ1
d_gene: NA
CDR3nt: TGTGCTCTTGGGGAACGTAACCACGACACCGATAAACTCATCTTT
CDR3aa: CALGERNHDTDKLIF

v_gene: TRDV1
abundance: NA
j_gene: TRDJ1
d_gene: NA
CDR3nt: TGTGCTCTTGGGGAACTAGTCGTAATTAAGTACACCGATAAACTCATCTTT
CDR3aa: CALGELVVIKYTDKLIF

v_gene: TRDV2
abundance: medium-sized
j_gene: TRDJ1
d_gene: NA
CDR3nt: TGTGCCTGTGACCGATCTACCCTCTATAACACCGATAAACTCATCTTT
CDR3aa: CACDRSTLYNTDKLIF

v_gene: TRDV1
abundance: few
j_gene: TRDJ1
d_gene: TRDD3
CDR3nt: TGTGCTCTTGGGGCCCTATTAGGACGTCCTGGGGGATACAGGGCCACCGATAAACTCATCTTT
CDR3aa: CALGALLGRPGGYRATDKLIF

v_gene: TRDV2
abundance: few
j_gene: TRDJ1
d_gene: TRDD3
CDR3nt: TGTGCCTGTGACAGCTGGGGGTTCGACACCGATAAACTCATCTTT
CDR3aa: CACDSWGFDTDKLIF